This T cell receptor beta chain appears in the sequencing data of a study of T cell responses to AZD1222 COVID-19 vaccine. Study outcomes and limitations: Seropositive status at baseline applied to only 5 or 6 AZD1222 recipients.

The assay was immunoSEQ multiplex PCR, and TCRdb's table has in-frame clones only and misses some. The sample contains roughly 45,000 clones, over 65% of which appear only once. Trimming removed 0 bases at V and 0 bases at J, with 3 bases between. The CDR3 contains 13 residues. Germline loops: CDR1 SGHNT, CDR2 YYREEE (reference sequence). This clone is medium-sized in the sample. Its target is unknown. The TCR was taken from an adult in good health. The rearrangement links TRBV5-4 to TRBJ1-1; D unresolved. The source material was peripheral blood, sampled on day 0 of AZD1222 vaccination. DNA of the CDR3: TGTGCCAGCAGCTTGGAGTTGAACACTGAAGCTTTCTTT. Amino acid sequence: CASSLELNTEAFF.